The source of this T cell receptor (beta chain) is a study of technical replicates of blood from a few donors. Libraries were prepared by immunoSEQ multiplex PCR; TCRdb keeps only in-frame clonotypes and omits some of them. The profile shows around 70,000 clones, 85% to 95% of them singletons. The CDR3 runs 15 residues. The V and J ends lost 4 bases and 2 bases respectively, with 15 bases between them. Per the germline V gene, CDR1 is SQVTM and CDR2 is ANQGSEA. This chain connects TRBV29-1 to TRBJ2-1; D assignment may be TRBD1 or TRBD2 (7 bases each). Sequencing was done on a sample of T cells isolated from PBMCs. This receptor was obtained from a human donor in good health. The CDR3 reads CSVVERDSAYNEQFF. For the CDR3, the DNA is TGCAGCGTTGTAGAGCGGGACAGCGCCTACAATGAGCAGTTCTTC.